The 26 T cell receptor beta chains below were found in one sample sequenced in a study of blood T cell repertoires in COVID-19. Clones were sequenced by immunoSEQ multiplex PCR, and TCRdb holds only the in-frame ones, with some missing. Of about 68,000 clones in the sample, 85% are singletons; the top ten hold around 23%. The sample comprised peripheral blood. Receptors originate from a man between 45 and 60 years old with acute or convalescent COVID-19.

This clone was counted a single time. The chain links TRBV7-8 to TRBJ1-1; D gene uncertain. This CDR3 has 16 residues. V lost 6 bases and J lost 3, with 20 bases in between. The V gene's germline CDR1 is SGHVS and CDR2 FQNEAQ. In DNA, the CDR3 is TGTGCCAGCAGTCCCATTGCGGGTGTAGGGTACACTGAAGCTTTCTTT. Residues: CASSPIAGVGYTEAFF.

CDR3 DNA sequence: TGTGCCAGCAGCTTAGGGGGGGACAGGGAAGAGACCCAGTACTTC. Its translation is CASSLGGDREETQYF. V usage is TRBV7-2 and J usage is TRBJ2-5, with TRBD1 matching over 9 bases. After removal of 1 base from V and 3 bases from J, the junction contained 3 bases not matched to a gene. Germline CDR1 is SGHTA and CDR2 is FQGNSA. The CDR3 has 15 amino acids. The whole variable domain, filled in from reference TRBV7-2 and TRBJ2-5, reads GAGVSQSPSNKVTEKGKDVELRCDPISGHTALYWYRQSLGQGLEFLIYFQGNSAPDKSGLPSDRFSAERTGGSVSTLTIQRTQQEDSAVYLCASSLGGDREETQYFGPGTRLLVL.

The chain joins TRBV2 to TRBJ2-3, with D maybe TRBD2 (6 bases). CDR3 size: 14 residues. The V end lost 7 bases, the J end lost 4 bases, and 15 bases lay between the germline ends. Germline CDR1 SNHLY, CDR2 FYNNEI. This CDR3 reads CASIDGGGPDTQYF. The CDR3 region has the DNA TGTGCCAGCATTGACGGGGGTGGCCCAGATACGCAGTATTTT.

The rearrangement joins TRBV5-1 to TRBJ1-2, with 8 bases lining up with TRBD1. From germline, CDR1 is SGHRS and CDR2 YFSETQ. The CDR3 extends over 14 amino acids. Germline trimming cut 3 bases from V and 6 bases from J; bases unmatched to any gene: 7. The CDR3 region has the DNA TGCGCCAGCAGCTCACAGGGGGAGGGCGATGGCTACACCTTC. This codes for CASSSQGEGDGYTF.

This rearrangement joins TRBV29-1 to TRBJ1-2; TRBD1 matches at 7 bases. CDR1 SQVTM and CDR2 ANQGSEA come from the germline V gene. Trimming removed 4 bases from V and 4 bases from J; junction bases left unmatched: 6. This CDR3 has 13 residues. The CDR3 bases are TGCAGCGTTGTAGGGGGCGCTGGCTATGGCTACACCTTC. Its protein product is CSVVGGAGYGYTF.

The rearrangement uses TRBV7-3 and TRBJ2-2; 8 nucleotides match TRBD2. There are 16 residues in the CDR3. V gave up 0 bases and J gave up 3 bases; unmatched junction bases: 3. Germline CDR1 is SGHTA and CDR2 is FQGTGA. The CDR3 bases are TGTGCCAGCAGCTTAACCGGGGGGGCCGACACCGGGGAGCTGTTTTTT. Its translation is CASSLTGGADTGELFF.

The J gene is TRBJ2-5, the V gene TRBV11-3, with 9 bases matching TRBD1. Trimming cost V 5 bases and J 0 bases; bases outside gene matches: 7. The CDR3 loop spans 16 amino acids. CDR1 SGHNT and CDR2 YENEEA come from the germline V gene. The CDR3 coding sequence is TGTGCCAGCAGCGACGGGACAGGGTGGGACCAAGAGACCCAGTACTTC. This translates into CASSDGTGWDQETQYF. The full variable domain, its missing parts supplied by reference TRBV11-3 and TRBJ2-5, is EAGVVQSPRYKIIEKKQPVAFWCNPISGHNTLYWYLQNLGQGPELLIRYENEEAVDDSQLPKDRFSAERLKGVDSTLKIQPAELGDSAVYLCASSDGTGWDQETQYFGPGTRLLVL.

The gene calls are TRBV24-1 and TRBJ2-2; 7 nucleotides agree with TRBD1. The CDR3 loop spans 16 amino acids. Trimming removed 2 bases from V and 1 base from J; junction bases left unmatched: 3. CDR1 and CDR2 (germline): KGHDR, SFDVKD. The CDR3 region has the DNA TGTGCCACCAGTGATTCCTGGACAGGGAACACCGGGGAGCTGTTTTTT. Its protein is CATSDSWTGNTGELFF.

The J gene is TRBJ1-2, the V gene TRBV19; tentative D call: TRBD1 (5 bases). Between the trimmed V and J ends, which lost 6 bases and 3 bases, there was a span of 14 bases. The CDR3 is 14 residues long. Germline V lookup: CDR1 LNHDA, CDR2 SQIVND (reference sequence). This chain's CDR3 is CASRGGLNYYGYTF. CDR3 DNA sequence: TGTGCCAGTAGGGGGGGATTAAACTACTATGGCTACACCTTC.

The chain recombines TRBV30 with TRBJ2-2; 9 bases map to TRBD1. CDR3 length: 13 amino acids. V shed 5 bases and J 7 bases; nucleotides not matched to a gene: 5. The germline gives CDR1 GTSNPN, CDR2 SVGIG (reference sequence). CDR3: CAWCGTGIGELFF. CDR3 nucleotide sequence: TGTGCCTGGTGTGGGACAGGGATCGGGGAGCTGTTTTTT.

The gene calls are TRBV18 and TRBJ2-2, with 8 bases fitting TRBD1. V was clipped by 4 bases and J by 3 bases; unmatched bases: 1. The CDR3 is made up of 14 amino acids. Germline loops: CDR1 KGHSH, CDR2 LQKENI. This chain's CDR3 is CASSQDRDTGELFF. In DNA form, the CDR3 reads TGTGCCAGCTCACAGGACAGGGACACCGGGGAGCTGTTTTTT. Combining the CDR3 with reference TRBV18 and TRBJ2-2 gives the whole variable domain NAGVMQNPRHLVRRRGQEARLRCSPMKGHSHVYWYRQLPEEGLKFMVYLQKENIIDESGMPKERFSAEFPKEGPSILRIQQVVRGDSAAYFCASSQDRDTGELFFGEGSRLTVL.

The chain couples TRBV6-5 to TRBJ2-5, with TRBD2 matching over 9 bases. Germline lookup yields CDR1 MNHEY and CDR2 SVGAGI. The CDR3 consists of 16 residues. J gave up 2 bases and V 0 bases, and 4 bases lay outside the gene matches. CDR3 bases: TGTGCCAGCAGTTACTCCTACCTAGCGGGGCAAGAGACCCAGTACTTC. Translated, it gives CASSYSYLAGQETQYF.

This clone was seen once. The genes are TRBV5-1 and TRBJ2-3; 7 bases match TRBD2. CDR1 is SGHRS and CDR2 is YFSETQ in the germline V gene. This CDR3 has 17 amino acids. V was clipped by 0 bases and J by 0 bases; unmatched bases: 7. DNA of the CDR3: TGCGCCAGCAGCTTGGGACTAGCAGAGGCTAGCACAGATACGCAGTATTTT. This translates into CASSLGLAEASTDTQYF.

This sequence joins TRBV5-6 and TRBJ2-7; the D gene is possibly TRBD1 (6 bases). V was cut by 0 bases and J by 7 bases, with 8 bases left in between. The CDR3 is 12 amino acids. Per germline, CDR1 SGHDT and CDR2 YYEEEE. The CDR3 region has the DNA TGTGCCAGCAGCTTGGTAAGGGGGGAGCAGTACGTC. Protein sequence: CASSLVRGEQYV.

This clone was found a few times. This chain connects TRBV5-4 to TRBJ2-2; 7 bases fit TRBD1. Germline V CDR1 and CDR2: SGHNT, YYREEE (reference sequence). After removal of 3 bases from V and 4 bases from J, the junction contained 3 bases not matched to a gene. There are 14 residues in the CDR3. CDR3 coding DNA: TGTGCCAGCAGCTCACAGGGGAGCACCGGGGAGCTGTTTTTT. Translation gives CASSSQGSTGELFF.

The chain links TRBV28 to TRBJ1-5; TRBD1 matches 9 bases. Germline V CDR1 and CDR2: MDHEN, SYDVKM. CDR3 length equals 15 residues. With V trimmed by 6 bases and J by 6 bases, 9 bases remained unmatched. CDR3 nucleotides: TGTGCCAGCAGGGACAGGGGATTCGGAAGTCAGCCCCAGCATTTT. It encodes CASRDRGFGSQPQHF.

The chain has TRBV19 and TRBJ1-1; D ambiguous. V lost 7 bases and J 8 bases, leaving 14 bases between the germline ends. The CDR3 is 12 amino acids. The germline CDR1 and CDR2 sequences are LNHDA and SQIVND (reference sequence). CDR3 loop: CASNQRGSEAFF. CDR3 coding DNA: TGTGCCAGTAATCAACGGGGTTCCGAAGCTTTCTTT.

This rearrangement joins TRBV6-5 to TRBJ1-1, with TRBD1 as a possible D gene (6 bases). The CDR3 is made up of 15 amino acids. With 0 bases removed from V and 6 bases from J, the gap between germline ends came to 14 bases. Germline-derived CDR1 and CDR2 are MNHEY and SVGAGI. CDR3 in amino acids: CASSYSKQGVAEAFF. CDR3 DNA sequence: TGTGCCAGCAGTTACTCCAAACAGGGTGTGGCTGAAGCTTTCTTT.

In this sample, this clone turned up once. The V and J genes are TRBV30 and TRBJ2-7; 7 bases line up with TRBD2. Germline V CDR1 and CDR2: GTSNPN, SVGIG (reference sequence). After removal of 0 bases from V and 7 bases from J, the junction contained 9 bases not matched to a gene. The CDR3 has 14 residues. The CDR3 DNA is TGTGCCTGGAGTGTACTCTCGACCGGGGGGGAGCAGTACTTC. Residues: CAWSVLSTGGEQYF.

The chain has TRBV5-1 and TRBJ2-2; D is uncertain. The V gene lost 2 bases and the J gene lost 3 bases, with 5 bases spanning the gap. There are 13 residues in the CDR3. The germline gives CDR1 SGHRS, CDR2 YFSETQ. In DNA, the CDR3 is TGCGCCAGCAGCTTAACAGACACCGGGGAGCTGTTTTTT. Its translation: CASSLTDTGELFF.

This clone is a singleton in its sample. CDR3 residues: CASSSGGIEQYV. The CDR3 region has the DNA TGTGCCAGCAGCTCCGGCGGTATCGAGCAGTACGTC. The genes are TRBV11-2 and TRBJ2-7; no definite D call. This CDR3 has 12 residues. CDR1 is SGHAT and CDR2 is FQNNGV in the germline V gene. Trimming pared 4 bases from V and 6 bases from J, leaving 10 bases between.

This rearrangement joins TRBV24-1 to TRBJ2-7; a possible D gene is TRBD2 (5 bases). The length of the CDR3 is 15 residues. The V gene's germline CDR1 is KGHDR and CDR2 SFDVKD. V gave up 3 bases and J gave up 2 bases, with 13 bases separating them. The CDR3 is CATSDPSGPAYEQYF. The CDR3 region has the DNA TGTGCCACCAGTGATCCGAGCGGACCCGCCTACGAGCAGTACTTC.

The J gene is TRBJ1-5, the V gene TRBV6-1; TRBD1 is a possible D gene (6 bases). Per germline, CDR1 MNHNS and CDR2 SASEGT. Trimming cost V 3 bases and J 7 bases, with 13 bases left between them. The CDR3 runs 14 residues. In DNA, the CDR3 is TGTGCCAGCAGTGATAGCACAGGGTACCAGCCCCAGCATTTT. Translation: CASSDSTGYQPQHF.

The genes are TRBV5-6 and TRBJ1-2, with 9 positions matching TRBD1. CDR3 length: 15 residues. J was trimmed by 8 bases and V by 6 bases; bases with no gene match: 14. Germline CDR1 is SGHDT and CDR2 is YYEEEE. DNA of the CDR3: TGTGCCAGCACCCGCAGGGGACAGGGTTTCGTAGGCTACACCTTC. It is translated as CASTRRGQGFVGYTF.

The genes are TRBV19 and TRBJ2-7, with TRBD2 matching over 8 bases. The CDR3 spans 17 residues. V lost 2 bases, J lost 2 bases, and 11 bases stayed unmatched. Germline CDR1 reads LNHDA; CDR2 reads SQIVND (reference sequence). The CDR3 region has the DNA TGTGCCAGTAGTATAAGGCATGGTCGGGGGGGAACCTACGAGCAGTACTTC. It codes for CASSIRHGRGGTYEQYF.

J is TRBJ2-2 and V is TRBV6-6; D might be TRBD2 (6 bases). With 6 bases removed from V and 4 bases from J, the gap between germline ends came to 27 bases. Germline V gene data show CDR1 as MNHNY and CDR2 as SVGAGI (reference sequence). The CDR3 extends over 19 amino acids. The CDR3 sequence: CASSSLASEGTGVTGELFF. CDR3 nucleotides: TGTGCCAGCAGCTCCCTCGCTAGCGAGGGGACGGGAGTCACCGGGGAGCTGTTTTTT.